This is a list of T cell receptor beta chains from one sample in a study of beta chain features in type 1 diabetes. Libraries were prepared by immunoSEQ multiplex PCR; TCRdb keeps only in-frame clonotypes and omits some of them. The table records almost 350,000 clones, roughly a tenth of them present only once. Sequenced input: central memory CD4+ T cells from blood. The receptors come from a man younger than 40 with type 1 diabetes. Both conserved end residues are part of each CDR3. Fields, in order: CDR3 protein, CDR3 DNA, clone size, V gene, J gene, D gene. D genes are given only for firm matches. Part of the rows lack a size; the others show once, few, many or a class for expanded clones.

CDR3aa: CSVVGQEDTGELFF
CDR3nt: TGCAGCGTTGTAGGACAGGAAGACACCGGGGAGCTGTTTTTT
abundance: .
v_gene: TRBV29-1
j_gene: TRBJ2-2
d_gene: TRBD1

CDR3aa: CASSRSWGATDTQYF
CDR3nt: TGTGCCAGCAGCCGTAGCTGGGGGGCAACAGATACGCAGTATTTT
abundance: .
v_gene: TRBV11-3
j_gene: TRBJ2-3
d_gene: .

CDR3aa: CASTRSGTEAFF
CDR3nt: TGTGCCAGCACCAGATCGGGCACTGAAGCTTTCTTT
abundance: .
v_gene: TRBV28
j_gene: TRBJ1-1
d_gene: .

CDR3aa: CASRSGAPISTDTQYF
CDR3nt: TGTGCCAGCAGGAGCGGGGCCCCTATAAGCACAGATACGCAGTATTTT
abundance: .
v_gene: TRBV6-6
j_gene: TRBJ2-3
d_gene: TRBD2

CDR3aa: CAWISGQSLYGYTF
CDR3nt: TGTGCCTGGATCTCGGGACAGAGTCTCTATGGCTACACCTTC
abundance: few
v_gene: TRBV30
j_gene: TRBJ1-2
d_gene: TRBD1

CDR3aa: CSVPHQGSANYGYTF
CDR3nt: TGCAGCGTGCCCCATCAGGGGTCGGCGAACTATGGCTACACCTTC
abundance: .
v_gene: TRBV29-1
j_gene: TRBJ1-2
d_gene: .

CDR3aa: CASSLDGLNYGYTF
CDR3nt: TGTGCCAGCAGCTTGGACGGCCTTAACTATGGCTACACCTTC
abundance: .
v_gene: TRBV5-4
j_gene: TRBJ1-2
d_gene: .

CDR3aa: CASSLSGGYSGNTIYF
CDR3nt: TGTGCCAGCAGCTTATCCGGGGGCTACTCTGGAAACACCATATATTTT
abundance: few
v_gene: TRBV7-2
j_gene: TRBJ1-3
d_gene: .

CDR3aa: CASSRDRGPTDTQYF
CDR3nt: TGCGCCAGCAGCCGCGACAGGGGGCCTACAGATACGCAGTATTTT
abundance: .
v_gene: TRBV5-1
j_gene: TRBJ2-3
d_gene: TRBD1

CDR3aa: CASRSGEGPMNTEAFF
CDR3nt: TGTGCCAGCAGATCCGGGGAGGGCCCTATGAACACTGAAGCTTTCTTT
abundance: few
v_gene: TRBV5-4
j_gene: TRBJ1-1
d_gene: .

CDR3aa: CASSTRTGIYEQYF
CDR3nt: TGTGCCAGCAGTACCCGGACAGGAATCTACGAGCAGTACTTC
abundance: few
v_gene: TRBV27
j_gene: TRBJ2-7
d_gene: TRBD1

CDR3aa: CAWSVGGEQYF
CDR3nt: TGTGCCTGGAGTGTAGGGGGGGAGCAGTACTTC
abundance: .
v_gene: TRBV30
j_gene: TRBJ2-7
d_gene: .

CDR3aa: CASSYAASTDTQYF
CDR3nt: TGTGCCAGCAGTTACGCGGCTAGCACAGATACGCAGTATTTT
abundance: .
v_gene: TRBV6-5
j_gene: TRBJ2-3
d_gene: .

CDR3aa: CASSPPTGTEAFF
CDR3nt: TGTGCCAGCAGTCCCCCGACAGGCACTGAAGCTTTCTTT
abundance: few
v_gene: TRBV28
j_gene: TRBJ1-1
d_gene: .

CDR3aa: CASSQTHWDIQYF
CDR3nt: TGTGCCAGCAGCCAAACCCATTGGGACATTCAGTACTTC
abundance: few
v_gene: TRBV7-7
j_gene: TRBJ2-4
d_gene: .

CDR3aa: CASDPIRRTGTKGANVLTF
CDR3nt: TGCGCCAGCGACCCAATCCGGCGGACAGGGACGAAAGGGGCCAACGTCCTGACTTTC
abundance: .
v_gene: TRBV23-1
j_gene: TRBJ2-6
d_gene: TRBD1

CDR3aa: CASMSGNTDTQYF
CDR3nt: TGCGCCAGCATGAGCGGAAACACAGATACGCAGTATTTT
abundance: few
v_gene: TRBV10-1
j_gene: TRBJ2-3
d_gene: .

CDR3aa: CASSPPNSQETQYF
CDR3nt: TGTGCCAGCTCACCACCGAACAGTCAAGAGACCCAGTACTTC
abundance: many
v_gene: TRBV18
j_gene: TRBJ2-5
d_gene: .

CDR3aa: CSGAAGEETQYF
CDR3nt: TGCAGCGGAGCGGCCGGGGAAGAGACCCAGTACTTC
abundance: many
v_gene: TRBV29-1
j_gene: TRBJ2-5
d_gene: .

CDR3aa: CASSLRQGSSYEQYF
CDR3nt: TGTGCCAGTAGTCTCCGACAGGGCTCATCGTACGAGCAGTACTTC
abundance: .
v_gene: TRBV19
j_gene: TRBJ2-7
d_gene: TRBD1

CDR3aa: CASSLGQSNQPQHF
CDR3nt: TGTGCCAGCAGCCTTGGACAGAGCAATCAGCCCCAGCATTTT
abundance: .
v_gene: TRBV7-9
j_gene: TRBJ1-5
d_gene: .

CDR3aa: CASSDRMGAGNEQFF
CDR3nt: TGTGCCAGCAGTGACCGGATGGGGGCCGGGAATGAGCAGTTCTTC
abundance: few
v_gene: TRBV6-1
j_gene: TRBJ2-1
d_gene: .

CDR3aa: CASSQRTDLYGYTF
CDR3nt: TGTGCCAGTAGTCAACGGACGGACCTCTATGGCTACACCTTC
abundance: .
v_gene: TRBV19
j_gene: TRBJ1-2
d_gene: .

CDR3aa: CAWRGGIATEAFF
CDR3nt: TGTGCCTGGAGGGGAGGAATAGCCACTGAAGCTTTCTTT
abundance: .
v_gene: TRBV30
j_gene: TRBJ1-1
d_gene: .

CDR3aa: CATGGRSYEQYF
CDR3nt: TGTGCCACGGGGGGGCGCTCCTACGAGCAGTACTTC
abundance: few
v_gene: TRBV7-9
j_gene: TRBJ2-7
d_gene: TRBD2

CDR3aa: CASSLGAETQYF
CDR3nt: TGTGCCAGCAGCTTGGGGGCCGAGACCCAGTACTTC
abundance: few
v_gene: TRBV5-4
j_gene: TRBJ2-5
d_gene: .

CDR3aa: CASSQGEGAKDYGYTF
CDR3nt: TGCGCCAGCAGCCAAGGGGAGGGGGCCAAGGACTATGGCTACACCTTC
abundance: few
v_gene: TRBV4-1
j_gene: TRBJ1-2
d_gene: TRBD1

CDR3aa: CASIRQASSNYGYTF
CDR3nt: TGTGCCAGCATTAGGCAGGCATCTTCTAACTATGGCTACACCTTC
abundance: .
v_gene: TRBV6-5
j_gene: TRBJ1-2
d_gene: .

CDR3aa: CASSSDRAELYGYTF
CDR3nt: TGTGCCAGCAGCTCAGACAGGGCTGAATTGTATGGCTACACCTTC
abundance: many
v_gene: TRBV7-2
j_gene: TRBJ1-2
d_gene: TRBD1

CDR3aa: CASSLAAENTQYF
CDR3nt: TGTGCCAGCAGCTTAGCGGCGGAGAATACGCAGTATTTT
abundance: .
v_gene: TRBV9
j_gene: TRBJ2-3
d_gene: .

CDR3aa: CASNYRSRAEETQYF
CDR3nt: TGTGCCAGCAACTACCGGTCCAGGGCCGAGGAGACCCAGTACTTC
abundance: .
v_gene: TRBV6-1
j_gene: TRBJ2-5
d_gene: .

CDR3aa: CAWRTSGGAYEQYF
CDR3nt: TGTGCCTGGAGAACTAGCGGGGGGGCGTACGAGCAGTACTTC
abundance: .
v_gene: TRBV30
j_gene: TRBJ2-7
d_gene: TRBD2

CDR3aa: CASSPYEKRLTDTQYF
CDR3nt: TGTGCCAGCAGCCCGTACGAAAAGCGGCTCACAGATACGCAGTATTTT
abundance: many
v_gene: TRBV5-6
j_gene: TRBJ2-3
d_gene: .

CDR3aa: CASSFHSADTQYF
CDR3nt: TGTGCCAGCAGTTTCCATTCGGCAGATACGCAGTATTTT
abundance: few
v_gene: TRBV11-2
j_gene: TRBJ2-3
d_gene: .

CDR3aa: CASSLALGTTYNEQFF
CDR3nt: TGTGCCAGCAGCCTCGCCCTGGGGACTACTTACAATGAGCAGTTCTTC
abundance: .
v_gene: TRBV2
j_gene: TRBJ2-1
d_gene: TRBD2

CDR3aa: CASSDITDTQYF
CDR3nt: TGTGCCAGCAGCGATATAACAGATACGCAGTATTTT
abundance: .
v_gene: TRBV9
j_gene: TRBJ2-3
d_gene: .

CDR3aa: CAISDPRTSGEETQYF
CDR3nt: TGTGCCATCAGTGATCCTCGAACTAGCGGGGAAGAGACCCAGTACTTC
abundance: many
v_gene: TRBV10-3
j_gene: TRBJ2-5
d_gene: TRBD2

CDR3aa: CAGGADTQYF
CDR3nt: TGTGCGGGGGGTGCAGATACGCAGTATTTT
abundance: many
v_gene: TRBV7-2
j_gene: TRBJ2-3
d_gene: .

CDR3aa: CASSEQGYEQYF
CDR3nt: TGCGCCAGCAGCGAGCAGGGCTACGAGCAGTACTTC
abundance: .
v_gene: TRBV5-1
j_gene: TRBJ2-7
d_gene: .

CDR3aa: CASGYRGYTF
CDR3nt: TGTGCCAGCGGGTATCGTGGCTACACCTTC
abundance: few
v_gene: TRBV28
j_gene: TRBJ1-2
d_gene: .

CDR3aa: CASHRPNTGELFF
CDR3nt: TGTGCCAGCCACCGACCGAACACCGGGGAGCTGTTTTTT
abundance: few
v_gene: TRBV6-5
j_gene: TRBJ2-2
d_gene: .

CDR3aa: CASSFSGGKETQYF
CDR3nt: TGCGCCAGCAGCTTTAGCGGGGGTAAAGAGACCCAGTACTTC
abundance: few
v_gene: TRBV5-1
j_gene: TRBJ2-5
d_gene: TRBD2

CDR3aa: CASSQRQTPEAFF
CDR3nt: TGTGCCAGCAGCCAACGACAGACCCCTGAAGCTTTCTTT
abundance: few
v_gene: TRBV7-9
j_gene: TRBJ1-1
d_gene: .

CDR3aa: CASSTLAGKETQYF
CDR3nt: TGTGCCAGCAGTACCCTGGCGGGGAAAGAGACCCAGTACTTC
abundance: few
v_gene: TRBV6-6
j_gene: TRBJ2-5
d_gene: .

CDR3aa: CASSWGEDNEKLFF
CDR3nt: TGTGCCAGCAGTTGGGGTGAAGATAATGAAAAACTGTTTTTT
abundance: .
v_gene: TRBV2
j_gene: TRBJ1-4
d_gene: .

CDR3aa: CASSLTIRGVTF
CDR3nt: TGTGCCAGCAGTTTAACCATCAGGGGCGTGACCTTC
abundance: .
v_gene: TRBV28
j_gene: TRBJ1-2
d_gene: .

CDR3aa: CASSVTGGSGNTIYF
CDR3nt: TGTGCCAGCAGCGTCACAGGGGGCTCTGGAAACACCATATATTTT
abundance: .
v_gene: TRBV7-8
j_gene: TRBJ1-3
d_gene: TRBD1

CDR3aa: CASSAVNTEAFF
CDR3nt: TGTGCCAGCAGCGCGGTGAACACTGAAGCTTTCTTT
abundance: few
v_gene: TRBV7-9
j_gene: TRBJ1-1
d_gene: .

CDR3aa: CASSVGGSLGSEQYF
CDR3nt: TGCGCCAGCAGCGTGGGTGGTAGTCTTGGGAGCGAGCAGTACTTC
abundance: few
v_gene: TRBV5-1
j_gene: TRBJ2-7
d_gene: .

CDR3aa: CASSDSDSYQPQHF
CDR3nt: TGTGCCAGCAGTGATAGCGACAGCTATCAGCCCCAGCATTTT
abundance: many
v_gene: TRBV2
j_gene: TRBJ1-5
d_gene: .

CDR3aa: CASSVVADGTDTQYF
CDR3nt: TGTGCCAGCAGCGTAGTGGCGGATGGCACAGATACGCAGTATTTT
abundance: .
v_gene: TRBV9
j_gene: TRBJ2-3
d_gene: .

CDR3aa: CASSKAGAFQTSYEQYF
CDR3nt: TGTGCCAGCAGCAAAGCTGGAGCCTTTCAAACCTCCTACGAGCAGTACTTC
abundance: .
v_gene: TRBV21-1
j_gene: TRBJ2-7
d_gene: .

CDR3aa: CASSYAGTGRAQHF
CDR3nt: TGTGCCAGCAGTTACGCCGGGACAGGGAGAGCCCAGCATTTT
abundance: few
v_gene: TRBV6-5
j_gene: TRBJ1-5
d_gene: TRBD1

CDR3aa: CASSITSTDTQYF
CDR3nt: TGTGCCAGCAGCATCACGAGCACAGATACGCAGTATTTT
abundance: few
v_gene: TRBV9
j_gene: TRBJ2-3
d_gene: .

CDR3aa: CASSSRAEYNEQFF
CDR3nt: TGTGCCAGCAGCTCCCGAGCGGAGTACAATGAGCAGTTCTTC
abundance: .
v_gene: TRBV7-2
j_gene: TRBJ2-1
d_gene: .

CDR3aa: CASSQVSLAGGKEQYF
CDR3nt: TGTGCCAGCAGCCAAGTATCACTAGCGGGGGGTAAGGAGCAGTACTTC
abundance: few
v_gene: TRBV4-2
j_gene: TRBJ2-7
d_gene: TRBD2

CDR3aa: CAWTQPRGGGTEAFF
CDR3nt: TGTGCCTGGACCCAACCGCGAGGGGGCGGCACTGAAGCTTTCTTT
abundance: .
v_gene: TRBV30
j_gene: TRBJ1-1
d_gene: TRBD1

CDR3aa: CAWSATGNTEAFF
CDR3nt: TGTGCCTGGAGTGCTACAGGGAACACTGAAGCTTTCTTT
abundance: .
v_gene: TRBV30
j_gene: TRBJ1-1
d_gene: .

CDR3aa: CASSLAPLARGYEQYF
CDR3nt: TGTGCCAGCAGCTTAGCCCCACTAGCGCGGGGCTACGAGCAGTACTTC
abundance: few
v_gene: TRBV7-2
j_gene: TRBJ2-7
d_gene: TRBD2

CDR3aa: CASSPHRQGASYEQYF
CDR3nt: TGTGCCAGCAGTCCACACCGCCAAGGGGCCTCCTACGAGCAGTACTTC
abundance: few
v_gene: TRBV27
j_gene: TRBJ2-7
d_gene: .